The 12 T cell receptor beta chains listed next were all sequenced from one sample in a study of OX40 agonist ivuxolimab in advanced cancers. Libraries were prepared through the immunoSEQ multiplex PCR assay. TCRdb took over this immuneACCESS table, retaining in-frame rearrangements with V and J assigned. Such tables are incomplete; in checked studies, under half of the missing clones stem from an unresolved V gene, and the remainder is unexplained. The sample table records around 65,000 clones; nearly 90% of these occur just once. Approximately 0.3% of the sample goes to the ten largest clones. The starting material was CD4+ or CD8+ T cells sorted from blood, obtained in a trial of the OX40 agonist ivuxolimab. The receptor set was obtained from an adult with an advanced solid tumor such as melanoma, head and neck, liver or kidney cancer.

The gene calls are TRBV7-2 and TRBJ2-7; D unclear. Germline V lookup: CDR1 SGHTA, CDR2 FQGNSA. V lost 5 bases, J lost 3 bases, and 11 bases lay in between. This CDR3 has 13 residues. For the CDR3, the DNA is TGTGCCAGCAGCCCCGACGGATTCTACGAGCAGTACTTC. Encoded protein: CASSPDGFYEQYF.

The chain couples TRBV7-9 to TRBJ2-1, with no clear D. The germline CDR1 and CDR2 sequences are SEHNR and FQNEAQ (reference sequence). The CDR3 is 12 residues long. With 4 bases removed from V and 12 bases from J, the gap between germline ends came to 13 bases. CDR3 region: CASSSQRAGQFF. Written as DNA, the CDR3 is TGTGCCAGCAGCTCCCAGCGAGCAGGGCAGTTCTTC.

The V call is TRBV7-6, the J call TRBJ1-2, with D tentatively TRBD1 (5 bases). The CDR3 extends over 18 amino acids. The V end was cut by 0 bases, the J end by 4 bases, with 21 bases between. Germline V gene data show CDR1 as SGHVS and CDR2 as FNYEAQ. The CDR3 DNA sequence: TGTGCCAGCAGCTTAGCGGCGGCAGGGAAGGGGTTGCCCTATGGCTACACCTTC. As protein: CASSLAAAGKGLPYGYTF.

This clone was observed a handful of times. The sample has other DNA sequences that encode this CDR3 too. The chain employs TRBV7-2 and TRBJ1-1; D might be TRBD1 (6 bases). The V gene's germline CDR1 is SGHTA and CDR2 FQGNSA. This CDR3 contains 13 residues. The V and J ends lost 4 bases and 1 base respectively, with 7 bases between them. The CDR3 region is CASSSQGNTEAFF. Written as DNA, the CDR3 is TGTGCCAGCAGCTCACAGGGGAACACTGAAGCTTTCTTT.

The chain joins TRBV7-3 to TRBJ1-1, with 7 bases aligning to TRBD1. CDR3 length: 13 amino acids. With V trimmed by 5 bases and J by 3 bases, 3 bases remained unmatched. Germline CDR1 and CDR2: SGHTA and FQGTGA. The CDR3 region is CASSRQGDTEAFF. The CDR3 coding sequence is TGTGCCAGCAGCCGACAGGGTGACACTGAAGCTTTCTTT.

The chain joins TRBV11-2 to TRBJ1-1; D gene ambiguous. The V gene's germline CDR1 is SGHAT and CDR2 FQNNGV. CDR3 length: 12 amino acids. Trimming took 5 bases from V and 10 from J, leaving 14 bases between them. The CDR3 sequence: CASSPNLGVAFF. The CDR3 DNA sequence: TGTGCCAGCAGCCCCAACCTTGGGGTAGCTTTCTTT.

V gene TRBV19 combines with J gene TRBJ1-5, with D possibly TRBD1 on 5 matching bases. This CDR3 region has 15 residues. The germline CDR1 and CDR2 sequences are LNHDA and SQIVND (reference sequence). V lost 6 bases, J lost 0 bases, and 12 bases lay in between. Here the CDR3 DNA reads TGTGCCAGTAGGAGGGCAGGGAATAGCAATCAGCCCCAGCATTTT. As protein: CASRRAGNSNQPQHF.

This clone was seen only a few times. The gene calls are TRBV19 and TRBJ1-1; D not certain. The germline gives CDR1 LNHDA, CDR2 SQIVND (reference sequence). V was pared by 4 bases and J by 7 bases, with 10 bases between. The CDR3 has 12 amino acids. The CDR3 coding sequence is TGTGCCAGTAGTACCGTGGGCATTGAAGCTTTCTTT. Translated: CASSTVGIEAFF.

This chain uses TRBV4-1 with TRBJ2-1, with 8 nucleotides matching TRBD2. Germline values: CDR1 MGHRA, CDR2 YSYEKL. The CDR3 length is 16 residues. Unmatched junction bases numbered 3, after V lost 0 bases and J lost 2 bases. As DNA, the CDR3 is TGCGCCAGCAGCCAAGAAGCGGGGGCGACCTACAATGAGCAGTTCTTC. Translation: CASSQEAGATYNEQFF.

This clone was recorded only once. The rearrangement uses TRBV9 and TRBJ1-4; D ambiguous. The V gene lost 1 base and the J gene lost 7 bases, with 14 bases spanning the gap. CDR1 SGDLS and CDR2 YYNGEE come from the germline V gene. This CDR3 is built from 15 residues. CDR3 region: CASSVSLSSGEKLFF. CDR3 coding DNA: TGTGCCAGCAGCGTATCATTGTCGTCGGGTGAAAAACTGTTTTTT.

The chain employs TRBV11-2 and TRBJ2-5; 9 bases are a match to TRBD2. CDR3 size: 16 residues. From germline, CDR1 is SGHAT and CDR2 FQNNGV. V lost 7 bases to trimming and J lost 2 bases; unmatched junction nucleotides: 11. The CDR3 DNA reads as TGTGCCAGCACCCCCACTCGCGGGGGGGGGCAAGAGACCCAGTACTTC. Translation gives CASTPTRGGGQETQYF.

V gene TRBV5-6 combines with J gene TRBJ2-1; TRBD1 matches 11 bases. Germline V gene data show CDR1 as SGHDT and CDR2 as YYEEEE. After removal of 4 bases from V and 7 bases from J, the junction contained 4 bases not matched to a gene. The CDR3 consists of 14 residues. In DNA, the CDR3 is TGTGCCAGCAGCGGGACAGGGGGTAAAAATGAGCAGTTCTTC. It is translated as CASSGTGGKNEQFF. Filled out from reference TRBV5-6 and TRBJ2-1, the complete variable domain reads DAGVTQSPTHLIKTRGQQVTLRCSPKSGHDTVSWYQQALGQGPQFIFQYYEEEERQRGNFPDRFSGHQFPNYSSELNVNALLLGDSALYLCASSGTGGKNEQFFGPGTRLTVL.